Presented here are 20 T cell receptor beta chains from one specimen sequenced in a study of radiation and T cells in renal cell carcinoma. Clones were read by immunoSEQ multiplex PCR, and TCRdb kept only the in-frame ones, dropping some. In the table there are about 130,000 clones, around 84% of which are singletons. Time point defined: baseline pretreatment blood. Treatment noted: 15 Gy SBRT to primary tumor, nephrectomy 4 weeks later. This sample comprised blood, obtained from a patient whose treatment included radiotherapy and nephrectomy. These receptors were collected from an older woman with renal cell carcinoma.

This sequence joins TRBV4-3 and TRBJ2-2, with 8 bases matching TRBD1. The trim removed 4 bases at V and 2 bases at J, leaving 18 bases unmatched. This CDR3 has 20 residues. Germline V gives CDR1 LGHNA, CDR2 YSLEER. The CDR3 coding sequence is TGCGCCAGCAGCCTCCTCCGACAGGGGAAAATGGTAGGAAACACCGGGGAGCTGTTTTTT. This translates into CASSLLRQGKMVGNTGELFF.

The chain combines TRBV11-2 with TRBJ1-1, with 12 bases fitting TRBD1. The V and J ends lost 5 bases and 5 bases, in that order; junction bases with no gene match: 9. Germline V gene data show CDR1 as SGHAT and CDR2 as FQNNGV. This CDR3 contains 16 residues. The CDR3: CASSPRGTGGWTEAFF. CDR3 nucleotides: TGTGCCAGCAGCCCTCGGGGGACAGGGGGCTGGACTGAAGCTTTCTTT.

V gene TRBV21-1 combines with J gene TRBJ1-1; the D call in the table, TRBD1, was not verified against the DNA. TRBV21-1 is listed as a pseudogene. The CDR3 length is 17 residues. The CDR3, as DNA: TGTGCCAGCAGCAAAGCGCTTTTGGGACAGGGGAACACTGAAGCTTTCTTT. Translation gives CASSKALLGQGNTEAFF.

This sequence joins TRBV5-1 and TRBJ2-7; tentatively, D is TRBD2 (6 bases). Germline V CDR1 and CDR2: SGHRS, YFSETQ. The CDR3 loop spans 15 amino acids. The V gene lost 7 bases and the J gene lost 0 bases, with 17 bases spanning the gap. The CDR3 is CASGSTGTSSYEQYF. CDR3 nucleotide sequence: TGCGCCAGCGGCTCGACCGGGACTTCCTCCTACGAGCAGTACTTC.

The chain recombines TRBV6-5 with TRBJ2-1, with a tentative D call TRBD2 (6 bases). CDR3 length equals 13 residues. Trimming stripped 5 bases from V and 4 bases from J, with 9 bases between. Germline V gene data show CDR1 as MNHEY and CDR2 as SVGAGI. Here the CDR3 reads CASSPGRYNEQFF. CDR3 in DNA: TGTGCCAGCAGTCCCGGGAGATACAATGAGCAGTTCTTC.

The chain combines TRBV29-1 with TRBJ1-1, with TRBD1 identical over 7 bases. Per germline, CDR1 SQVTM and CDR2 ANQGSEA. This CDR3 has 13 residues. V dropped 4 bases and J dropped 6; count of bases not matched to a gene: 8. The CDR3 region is CSVVTGVYAEAFF. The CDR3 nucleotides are TGCAGCGTTGTTACAGGGGTATATGCTGAAGCTTTCTTT.

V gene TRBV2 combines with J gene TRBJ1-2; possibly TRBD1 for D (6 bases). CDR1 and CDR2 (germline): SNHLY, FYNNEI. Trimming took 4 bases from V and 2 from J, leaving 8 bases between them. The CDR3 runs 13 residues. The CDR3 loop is CASSVTGNYGYTF. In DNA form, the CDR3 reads TGTGCCAGCAGTGTAACAGGGAACTATGGCTACACCTTC.

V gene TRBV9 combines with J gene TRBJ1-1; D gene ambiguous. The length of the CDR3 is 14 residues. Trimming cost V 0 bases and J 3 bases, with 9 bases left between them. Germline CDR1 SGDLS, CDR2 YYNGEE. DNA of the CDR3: TGTGCCAGCAGCGTAGGGGATTGGCACACTGAAGCTTTCTTT. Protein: CASSVGDWHTEAFF. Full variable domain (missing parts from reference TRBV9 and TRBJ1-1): DSGVTQTPKHLITATGQRVTLRCSPRSGDLSVYWYQQSLDQGLQFLIQYYNGEERAKGNILERFSAQQFPDLHSELNLSSLELGDSALYFCASSVGDWHTEAFFGQGTRLTVV.

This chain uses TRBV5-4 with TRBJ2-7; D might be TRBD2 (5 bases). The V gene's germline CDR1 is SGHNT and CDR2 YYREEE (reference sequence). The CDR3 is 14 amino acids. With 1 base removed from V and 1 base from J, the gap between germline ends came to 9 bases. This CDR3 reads CASSLTTGSYEQYF. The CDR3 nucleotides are TGTGCCAGCAGCTTGACAACGGGATCCTACGAGCAGTACTTC.

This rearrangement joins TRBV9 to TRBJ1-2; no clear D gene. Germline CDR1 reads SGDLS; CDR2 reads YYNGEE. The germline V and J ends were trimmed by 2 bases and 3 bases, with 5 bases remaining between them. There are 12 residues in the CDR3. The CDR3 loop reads CASSVSDYGYTF. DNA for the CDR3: TGTGCCAGCAGCGTTTCAGACTATGGCTACACCTTC.

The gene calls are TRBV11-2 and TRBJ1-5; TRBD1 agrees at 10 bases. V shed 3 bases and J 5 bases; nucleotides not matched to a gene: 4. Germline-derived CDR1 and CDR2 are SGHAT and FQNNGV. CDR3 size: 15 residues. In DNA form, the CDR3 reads TGTGCCAGCAGCTTCGGGACAGGGGACTATCAGCCCCAGCATTTT. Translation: CASSFGTGDYQPQHF.

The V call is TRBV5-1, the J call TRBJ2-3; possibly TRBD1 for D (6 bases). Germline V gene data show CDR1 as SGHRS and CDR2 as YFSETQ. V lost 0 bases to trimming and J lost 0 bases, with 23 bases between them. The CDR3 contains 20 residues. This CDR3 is CASSLGFGYQGPSSTDTQYF. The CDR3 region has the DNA TGCGCCAGCAGCTTGGGGTTCGGTTATCAGGGGCCGTCTAGCACAGATACGCAGTATTTT.

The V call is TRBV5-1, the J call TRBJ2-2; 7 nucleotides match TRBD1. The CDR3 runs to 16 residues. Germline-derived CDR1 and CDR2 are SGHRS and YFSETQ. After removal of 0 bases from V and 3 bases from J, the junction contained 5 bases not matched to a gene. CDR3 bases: TGCGCCAGCAGCTTGGACAGGGGAAGAGACACCGGGGAGCTGTTTTTT. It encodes CASSLDRGRDTGELFF.

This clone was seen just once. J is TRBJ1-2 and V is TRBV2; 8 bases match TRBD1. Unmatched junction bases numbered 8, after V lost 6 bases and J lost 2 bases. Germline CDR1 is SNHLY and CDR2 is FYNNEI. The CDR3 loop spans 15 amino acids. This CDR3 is CASRRDRGPNYGYTF. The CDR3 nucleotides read TGTGCCAGCAGGCGAGACAGGGGACCAAACTATGGCTACACCTTC.

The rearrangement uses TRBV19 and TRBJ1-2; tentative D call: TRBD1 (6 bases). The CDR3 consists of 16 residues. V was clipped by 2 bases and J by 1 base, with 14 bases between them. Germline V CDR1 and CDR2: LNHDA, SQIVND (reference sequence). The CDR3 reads CASSIRWTASNYGYTF. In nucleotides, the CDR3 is TGTGCCAGTAGTATAAGGTGGACAGCAAGTAACTATGGCTACACCTTC.

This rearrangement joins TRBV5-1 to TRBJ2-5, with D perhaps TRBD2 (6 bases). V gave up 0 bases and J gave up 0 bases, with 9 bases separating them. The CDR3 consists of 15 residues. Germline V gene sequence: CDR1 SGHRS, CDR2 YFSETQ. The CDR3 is CASSLGGIYQETQYF. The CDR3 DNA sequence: TGCGCCAGCAGCTTGGGCGGGATCTACCAAGAGACCCAGTACTTC.

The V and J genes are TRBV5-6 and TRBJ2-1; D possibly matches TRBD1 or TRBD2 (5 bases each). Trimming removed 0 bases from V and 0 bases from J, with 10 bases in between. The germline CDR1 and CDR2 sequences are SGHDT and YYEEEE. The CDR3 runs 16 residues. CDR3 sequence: CASSLGGPFSYNEQFF. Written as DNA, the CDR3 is TGTGCCAGCAGCTTGGGGGGACCCTTCTCCTACAATGAGCAGTTCTTC.

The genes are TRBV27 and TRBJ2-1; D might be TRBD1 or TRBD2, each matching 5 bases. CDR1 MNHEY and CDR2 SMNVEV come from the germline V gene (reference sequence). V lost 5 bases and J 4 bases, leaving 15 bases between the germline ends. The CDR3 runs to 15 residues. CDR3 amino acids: CASSVAGWGYNEQFF. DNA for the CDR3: TGTGCCAGCAGTGTCGCAGGGTGGGGGTACAATGAGCAGTTCTTC.

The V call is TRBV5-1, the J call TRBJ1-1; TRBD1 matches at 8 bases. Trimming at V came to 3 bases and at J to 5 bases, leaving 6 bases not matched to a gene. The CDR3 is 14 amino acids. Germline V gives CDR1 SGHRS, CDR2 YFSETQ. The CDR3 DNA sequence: TGCGCCAGCAGCTACCCGGGACAGGAAACTGAAGCTTTCTTT. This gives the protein CASSYPGQETEAFF.

CDR3: CASRGPRSSYNSPLHF. CDR3 sequence (DNA): TGTGCCAGCAGAGGACCCCGGAGCTCCTATAATTCACCCCTCCACTTT. V usage is TRBV2 and J usage is TRBJ1-6; D gene unclear. V lost 6 bases and J lost 0, with 12 bases in between. In germline, CDR1 is SNHLY, CDR2 FYNNEI. The CDR3 contains 16 residues.